This T cell receptor beta chain was captured by sequencing in a study of CD8+CD57+ T cells in acquired aplastic anemia. Findings and caveats of the study: Patients and controls shared twenty-nine CD8+ CDR3 sequences.

It was patients with CD8+CD57+ cell expansion by flow cytometry who were chosen for sequencing. When blood sampling took place, the patients had received no therapy. This clonotype was counted between two and nine times. What it recognizes is unknown. Genomic DNA was employed as the template in profiling TCR beta VDJ and CDR3. Using its own MiXCR run on the reads, TCRdb lists one record per CDR3 protein. The sample includes 150,000 to 200,000 distinct CDR3 sequences, around half seen only once; the top ten take under 2%. Germline loops: CDR1 SGDLS, CDR2 YYNGEE. The CDR3 loop spans 13 amino acids. Deletions cut 4 bases from V and 8 bases from J, with 15 bases between.

This chain uses TRBV9 with TRBJ1-1, with a tentative D call TRBD1 (5 bases). The TCR originated in a human donor with aplastic anemia. Sequenced sample: sorted CD4+, CD8+, or CD8+CD57+ T cells (not recorded which) from PBMCs. CDR3 residues: CASSPPTGGEAFF. For the CDR3, the DNA is TGTGCCAGCAGCCCGCCAACAGGTGGGGAAGCTTTCTTT.